The clone carrying this T cell receptor (beta chain) has a handful of counts. The data originate from a study of blood T cell repertoires in COVID-19. Study summary: Sites across the United States, Italy and Spain contributed samples from acute and convalescent COVID-19. PBMCs, B-cell-depleted T cells, or T cells provided the cDNA or gDNA that made up the material.

Per the original data handling: How many nucleated cells were present was estimated from reference gene primer amplification. Data came from immunoSEQ multiplex PCR; TCRdb stores just in-frame clones and leaves some out. V and J calls and clone size come straight from that table; D and trimming were deduced from the DNA. Among 200,000 to 300,000 clones, around four fifths were seen once, and the ten largest hold around 2%. Germline loops: CDR1 SEHNR, CDR2 FQNEAQ (reference sequence). The junction had 5 bases not matched to a gene; V was cut back by 5 bases and J by 8 bases. The CDR3 length is 12 residues.

The sequenced sample was peripheral blood. The clonotype originates from a man younger than 40 who had recovered from COVID-19. V is TRBV7-9 and J is TRBJ1-2; 7 bases align to TRBD1. CDR3 residues: CASSQNRGGYTF. The CDR3 DNA is TGTGCCAGCAGCCAGAACAGGGGAGGCTACACCTTC.